Below are 18 T cell receptor beta chains sequenced from a single sample in a study of Ad26.COV2.S vaccination and SARS-CoV-2 variants (dated by TCRdb to the early 2020s). In the paper's terms, the treatment or condition label means: roughly 20 received Ad26.COV2.S at low or high dose, single or two shots; roughly 5 received placebo; per-sample allocation not given. Repertoires of vaccine and placebo recipients were sequenced from samples collected on day 63 after the first injection. The library was obtained by the immunoSEQ multiplex PCR assay. Not all clones reach the TCRdb copy of this immuneACCESS table, which keeps in-frame sequences only. Checked studies attribute under half of the gap to unresolved V genes and leave the rest unexplained. Across this sample there are some 410,000 clones, with approximately 92% seen only once. Together, the top ten hold more than 1.5% of the sample. The sequenced sample was peripheral blood, obtained in a trial of Ad26.COV2.S vaccine versus placebo. The receptors were gathered from a person between 18 and 60 years old who received the Ad26.COV2.S COVID-19 vaccine or a placebo.

J is TRBJ1-4 and V is TRBV18; D ambiguous. This CDR3 has 15 amino acids. The germline V and J ends were trimmed by 2 bases and 1 base, with 8 bases remaining between them. Germline assignment: CDR1 KGHSH and CDR2 LQKENI. CDR3 region: CASSPNTLTNEKLFF. The CDR3 DNA reads TGTGCCAGCTCACCAAACACCTTAACTAATGAAAAACTGTTTTTT. The variable domain in full, completed from reference TRBV18 and TRBJ1-4, reads NAGVMQNPRHLVRRRGQEARLRCSPMKGHSHVYWYRQLPEEGLKFMVYLQKENIIDESGMPKERFSAEFPKEGPSILRIQQVVRGDSAAYFCASSPNTLTNEKLFFGSGTQLSVL.

The chain employs TRBV2 and TRBJ1-3; 8 bases line up with TRBD1. Germline CDR1 reads SNHLY; CDR2 reads FYNNEI. The CDR3 totals 14 residues. The junction had 5 bases not matched to a gene; V was cut back by 8 bases and J by 2 bases. The CDR3 DNA is TGTGCCAGCCATTACAGGGGGACTGGAAACACCATATATTTT. This encodes CASHYRGTGNTIYF.

This sequence joins TRBV12-3 or TRBV12-4 and TRBJ1-5; D is undetermined. V was shortened by 3 bases and J by 6 bases, with 6 bases between the two germline ends. The CDR3 loop spans 12 amino acids. The CDR3 loop reads CASSFLRQPQHF. The CDR3 region has the DNA TGTGCCAGCAGTTTCCTTCGTCAGCCCCAGCATTTT.

The chain couples TRBV25-1 to TRBJ2-1, with D possibly matching TRBD2 (7 bases). V lost 6 bases and J lost 0, with 15 bases in between. The V gene's germline CDR1 is MGHDK and CDR2 SYGVNS. The CDR3 sequence is 16 residues long. CDR3 sequence reads: CASSRGGTISYNEQFF. As DNA, the CDR3 is TGTGCCAGCAGCCGAGGGGGGACTATCTCCTACAATGAGCAGTTCTTC.

The chain joins TRBV12-3 or TRBV12-4 to TRBJ1-2; D is ambiguous. CDR3 size: 12 residues. The V end was cut by 3 bases, the J end by 7 bases, with 9 bases between. DNA of the CDR3: TGTGCCAGCAGTTTCGGGGTGGGTGGCTACACCTTC. Its protein is CASSFGVGGYTF.

This chain links TRBV19 with TRBJ1-1; a possible D gene is TRBD1 (5 bases). Per the germline V gene, CDR1 is LNHDA and CDR2 is SQIVND (reference sequence). The CDR3 spans 17 residues. The ends were cut back, 1 base at V and 3 bases at J, with 18 bases in the middle. The CDR3 coding sequence is TGTGCCAGTAGTATAGGGCCAGGGAAATATAAGGACACTGAAGCTTTCTTT. This translates into CASSIGPGKYKDTEAFF.

This rearrangement joins TRBV5-1 to TRBJ2-5, with a possible D match to TRBD2 (6 bases). The V gene's germline CDR1 is SGHRS and CDR2 YFSETQ. Trimming stripped 3 bases from V and 5 bases from J, with 8 bases between. CDR3 length equals 12 residues. The CDR3 here is CASSYAGETQYF. As DNA, the CDR3 is TGCGCCAGCAGCTACGCGGGGGAGACCCAGTACTTC. Complete variable domain (other parts from reference TRBV5-1 and TRBJ2-5): KAGVTQTPRYLIKTRGQQVTLSCSPISGHRSVSWYQQTPGQGLQFLFEYFSETQRNKGNFPGRFSGRQFSNSRSEMNVSTLELGDSALYLCASSYAGETQYFGPGTRLLVL.

The rearrangement links TRBV7-2 to TRBJ2-7; D is ambiguous. The V end was cut by 2 bases, the J end by 0 bases, with 8 bases between. CDR1 is SGHTA and CDR2 is FQGNSA in the germline V gene. The CDR3 is 14 amino acids. CDR3 loop: CASSLYGNSYEQYF. CDR3 bases: TGTGCCAGCAGCTTATATGGGAACTCCTACGAGCAGTACTTC.

The V gene is TRBV10-2, the J gene TRBJ2-6; TRBD1 aligns across 9 bases. The CDR3 runs 20 residues. Germline assignment: CDR1 WSHSY and CDR2 SAAADI. After removal of 3 bases from V and 1 base from J, the junction contained 13 bases not matched to a gene. DNA of the CDR3: TGCGCCAGCAGTGACTCCGGGACAGGGTTTTTTGGGTCTGGGGCCAACGTCCTGACTTTC. Protein product: CASSDSGTGFFGSGANVLTF.

The rearrangement links TRBV5-5 to TRBJ1-1; perhaps TRBD1 as D (5 bases). Trimming removed 2 bases at V and 7 bases at J, with 12 bases between. The CDR3 sequence is 13 residues long. Germline loops: CDR1 SGHKS, CDR2 YYEKEE (reference sequence). CDR3 sequence: CASSLPQGGEAFF. CDR3 DNA sequence: TGTGCCAGCAGCTTACCCCAGGGTGGTGAAGCTTTCTTT. Using reference TRBV5-5 and TRBJ1-1 for the parts outside the CDR3, the full variable domain is DAGVTQSPTHLIKTRGQQVTLRCSPISGHKSVSWYQQVLGQGPQFIFQYYEKEERGRGNFPDRFSARQFPNYSSELNVNALLLGDSALYLCASSLPQGGEAFFGQGTRLTVV.

This clone was recorded once. The J gene is TRBJ1-1, the V gene TRBV19; maybe TRBD1 (5 bases). V was cut by 6 bases and J by 1 base, with 15 bases left in between. The CDR3 is 15 residues long. Germline V gene sequence: CDR1 LNHDA, CDR2 SQIVND (reference sequence). CDR3 coding DNA: TGTGCCAGTAGGGAGCAAGGGGTCCCGAACACTGAAGCTTTCTTT. This translates into CASREQGVPNTEAFF.

This clone was counted once. This rearrangement joins TRBV7-2 to TRBJ2-3; 7 bases align to TRBD1. The CDR3 is 13 amino acids. The germline gives CDR1 SGHTA, CDR2 FQGNSA. The V and J ends lost 4 bases and 5 bases, in that order; junction bases with no gene match: 3. CDR3 in amino acids: CASSSPGGDTQYF. CDR3 in DNA: TGTGCCAGCAGCTCCCCAGGGGGAGATACGCAGTATTTT.

The chain uses TRBV11-3 and TRBJ2-3, with D perhaps TRBD1 (5 bases). The germline gives CDR1 SGHNT, CDR2 YENEEA. This CDR3 is built from 13 residues. Deletions cut 0 bases from V and 9 bases from J, with 10 bases between. Here the CDR3 reads CASSLDPTGTQYF. The CDR3, as DNA: TGTGCCAGCAGCTTAGACCCCACAGGAACGCAGTATTTT.

The rearrangement joins TRBV28 to TRBJ1-2; TRBD1 matches at 8 bases. J was trimmed by 0 bases and V by 6 bases; bases with no gene match: 12. The CDR3 has 17 residues. Germline V gene lookup returns CDR1 MDHEN and CDR2 SYDVKM. CDR3 sequence (DNA): TGTGCCAGCAGGCCTCTCATGCCGGGACAGGCTAACTATGGCTACACCTTC. It codes for CASRPLMPGQANYGYTF.

The V and J genes are TRBV7-8 and TRBJ1-2, with a possible D match to TRBD1 (5 bases). CDR1 and CDR2 (germline): SGHVS, FQNEAQ. The CDR3 is 17 amino acids. V was cut by 3 bases and J by 0 bases, with 17 bases left in between. In DNA form, the CDR3 reads TGTGCCAGCAGCTTGGGCAGGGTGCTAGGGGCTAACTATGGCTACACCTTC. Its translation: CASSLGRVLGANYGYTF.

The sample holds one count of this clone. This sequence joins TRBV7-8 and TRBJ2-1; TRBD2 matches 10 bases. The CDR3 covers 15 residues. The V and J ends lost 2 bases and 5 bases, in that order; junction bases with no gene match: 3. Germline CDR1 and CDR2: SGHVS and FQNEAQ. The CDR3 sequence: CASSLTSGVDNEQFF. CDR3 bases: TGTGCCAGCAGCTTAACTAGCGGGGTCGACAATGAGCAGTTCTTC.

This rearrangement joins TRBV6-2 or TRBV6-3 to TRBJ1-2; the match to TRBD1 covers 8 bases. Unmatched junction bases numbered 4, after V lost 4 bases and J lost 3 bases. Germline V gives CDR1 MNHEY, CDR2 SVGEGT. The length of the CDR3 is 14 residues. The CDR3 coding sequence is TGTGCCAGCAGTTTCTACAGGGGGGACTATGGCTACACCTTC. Amino acid sequence: CASSFYRGDYGYTF.

With regard to this clone: Other DNA sequences in this specimen translate into the identical CDR3. This sequence joins TRBV5-1 and TRBJ2-3; no definite D call. The germline V and J ends were trimmed by 0 bases and 4 bases, with 3 bases remaining between them. The germline V gene has CDR1 SGHRS and CDR2 YFSETQ. There are 12 residues in the CDR3. DNA for the CDR3: TGCGCCAGCAGCTTGGTGGCAGATACGCAGTATTTT. Residues: CASSLVADTQYF.